This T cell receptor beta chain was identified during a study of beta chain features in type 1 diabetes. Whole-study findings and limits: All four CD4+ subsets from Type 1 diabetes patients carried moderately but significantly shorter TCRB CDR3s. Across patients, naive, central memory and Treg TCRB repertoires exhibited apparently greater similarity than was observed across healthy donors.

V was cut by 5 bases and J by 2 bases, with 13 bases left in between. Germline V lookup: CDR1 MDHEN, CDR2 SYDVKM. The CDR3 sequence is 15 residues long. Expressed TCRB transcripts were sequenced because the entire RNA isolate underwent reverse transcription. Here immunoSEQ multiplex PCR was the method, and the copy in TCRdb shows in-frame clones only, minus some. The sample consists of fewer than 550,000 clones, roughly an eighth of them appearing once. As regards this clone: Antigen: not known.

Sequencing was carried out using naive CD4+ T cells from blood. This sequence was found in a woman under 30 in good health. The chain is built from TRBV28 and TRBJ2-1; a possible D gene is TRBD2 (5 bases). The CDR3 sequence: CASSAVQRTYNEQFF. The CDR3 DNA sequence: TGTGCCAGCAGTGCCGTGCAGCGGACCTACAATGAGCAGTTCTTC.